The next 10 T cell receptor beta chains were all read from a single sample in a study of cytomegalovirus exposure and HLA in healthy donors. PCR used 60 Vbeta primers and 13 Jbeta primers. Profiling relied on immunoSEQ multiplex PCR, and the TCRdb table lists in-frame clones only, not all of them. The sample lists under 250,000 clones; about three quarters were seen once. The sequencing input was PBMCs. The receptors were gathered from a boy younger than 18 in good health and CMV-seronegative.

The chain joins TRBV7-2 to TRBJ2-5, with TRBD2 identical over 7 bases. The junction had 8 bases not matched to a gene; V was cut back by 2 bases and J by 5 bases. The germline V gene has CDR1 SGHTA and CDR2 FQGNSA. The CDR3 is made up of 15 amino acids. Here the CDR3 reads CASSLLAGEYETQYF. CDR3 coding DNA: TGTGCCAGCAGCTTACTGGCGGGAGAATATGAGACCCAGTACTTC. Together with reference TRBV7-2 and TRBJ2-5, the CDR3 gives the full variable domain: GAGVSQSPSNKVTEKGKDVELRCDPISGHTALYWYRQSLGQGLEFLIYFQGNSAPDKSGLPSDRFSAERTGGSVSTLTIQRTQQEDSAVYLCASSLLAGEYETQYFGPGTRLLVL.

The V call is TRBV19, the J call TRBJ2-1; TRBD1 is a possible D gene (6 bases). The V end lost 2 bases, the J end lost 7 bases, and 6 bases lay between the germline ends. In germline, CDR1 is LNHDA, CDR2 SQIVND (reference sequence). The CDR3 runs 12 residues. The CDR3 protein is CASSITGNEQFF. The CDR3, as DNA: TGTGCCAGTAGTATAACAGGGAATGAGCAGTTCTTC.

The rearrangement uses TRBV27 and TRBJ2-7, with a possible D match to TRBD1 (8 bases). The V gene's germline CDR1 is MNHEY and CDR2 SMNVEV (reference sequence). V was pared by 1 base and J by 2 bases, with 24 bases between. The CDR3 loop spans 19 amino acids. The CDR3 bases are TGTGCCAGCAGTTTATTTTCAGGGGGCGCTTCTAGCGGAGCCTACGAGCAGTACTTC. This encodes CASSLFSGGASSGAYEQYF.

The chain recombines TRBV7-9 with TRBJ1-1; D is unclear. CDR3 length: 14 amino acids. The V end lost 8 bases, the J end lost 0 bases, and 13 bases lay between the germline ends. Germline-derived CDR1 and CDR2 are SEHNR and FQNEAQ (reference sequence). Here the CDR3 reads CASAKRVVNTEAFF. The DNA of the CDR3 is TGTGCCAGCGCCAAGAGGGTGGTGAACACTGAAGCTTTCTTT.

V is TRBV11-2 and J is TRBJ1-2, with 11 positions matching TRBD1. CDR3 size: 15 residues. CDR1 is SGHAT and CDR2 is FQNNGV in the germline V gene. With V trimmed by 5 bases and J by 4 bases, 6 bases remained unmatched. CDR3: CASSPGQGAFYGYTF. CDR3 coding DNA: TGTGCCAGCAGCCCTGGACAGGGGGCCTTCTATGGCTACACCTTC.

The CDR3 DNA follows: TGTGCCAGCAGTGAGTCTAGGGGTGGGACCCAGTACTTC. Translated, it gives CASSESRGGTQYF. V gene TRBV2 combines with J gene TRBJ2-5, with a possible D match to TRBD1 (5 bases). V was cut by 3 bases and J by 7 bases, with 12 bases left in between. The germline CDR1 and CDR2 sequences are SNHLY and FYNNEI. CDR3 length: 13 amino acids.

This chain uses TRBV11-3 with TRBJ2-7; no firm D call. Germline V lookup: CDR1 SGHNT, CDR2 YENEEA. The V and J ends lost 8 bases and 3 bases respectively, with 23 bases between them. The CDR3 sequence is 16 residues long. CDR3 DNA: TGTGCCAGCCCACAAACTTCGGCGGTACCGATCTACGAGCAGTACTTC. Its translation is CASPQTSAVPIYEQYF.

The chain links TRBV4-1 to TRBJ1-5; D gene uncertain. The germline CDR1 and CDR2 sequences are MGHRA and YSYEKL. The CDR3 contains 15 residues. V lost 0 bases, J lost 9 bases, and 15 bases lay in between. CDR3 sequence (DNA): TGCGCCAGCAGCCAAGACCCAACAGTACGCCGGCCCCAGCATTTT. It translates to CASSQDPTVRRPQHF.

J is TRBJ2-3 and V is TRBV5-1; 12 positions agree with TRBD2. The V gene end was trimmed by 6 bases and the J gene end by 5 bases; junction bases not matched to a gene: 4. The CDR3 is 14 residues long. Germline CDR1 reads SGHRS; CDR2 reads YFSETQ. The CDR3: CASNLGLAGDTQYF. The CDR3, as DNA: TGCGCCAGCAACCTGGGACTAGCGGGAGATACGCAGTATTTT.

The chain links TRBV30 to TRBJ1-1; D may be TRBD1 (6 bases). CDR3 length: 16 residues. The V and J ends lost 0 bases and 6 bases respectively, with 20 bases between them. Germline V gene lookup returns CDR1 GTSNPN and CDR2 SVGIG (reference sequence). The CDR3 region is CAWSVKDARGVPEAFF. DNA for the CDR3: TGTGCCTGGAGTGTAAAGGACGCCAGGGGAGTCCCTGAAGCTTTCTTT.